This T cell receptor (beta chain) derives from a study of blood T cells in healthy people across ages. Study-wide context: Template-switching capture recovered about one barcoded beta molecule per two T cells. Broader study findings: Diversity estimated from one million T cells was considered an underestimate.

The CDR3 is 11 amino acids. Trimming left V 2 bases short and J 8 bases short, with 5 bases between. CDR1 is SGHRS and CDR2 is YFSETQ in the germline V gene. Regarding this clonotype: Its antigen is unidentified.

Donation came from healthy Caucasian individuals in Russia who were aged about 6 to 90. The use of a sample-barcoded 5' primer and a J-beta primer mix characterized a second PCR of about 6 to 12 cycles. One entry per CDR3 protein, called by TCRdb with MiXCR from the 5' RACE reads. The data show more than 1.4 million distinct CDR3 sequences, around 39% seen once. This TCR derives from a woman younger than 35 in good health. The chain joins TRBV5-1 to TRBJ1-3, with no clear D. The sample comprised blood. In nucleotides, the CDR3 is TGCGCCAGCAGCTTTTTAGACACCATATATTTT. Its protein is CASSFLDTIYF. Together with reference TRBV5-1 and TRBJ1-3, the CDR3 gives the full variable domain: KAGVTQTPRYLIKTRGQQVTLSCSPISGHRSVSWYQQTPGQGLQFLFEYFSETQRNKGNFPGRFSGRQFSNSRSEMNVSTLELGDSALYLCASSFLDTIYFGEGSWLTVV.